This paragraph covers one T cell receptor beta chain sequence. The target antigen is unknown. Primed by a sample-barcoded 5' primer and a J-beta primer mix, a second PCR proceeded for 7 to 11 cycles. TCRdb re-called the 5' RACE reads through MiXCR, storing one row per CDR3 protein. The sample comprises 650,000 to 1,000,000 distinct CDR3 sequences, about 36% of which are singletons, and roughly 13% rests with the top ten. The CDR3 sequence is 11 residues long. In germline, CDR1 is SQVTM, CDR2 ANQGSEA. The ends were cut back, 6 bases at V and 7 bases at J, with 13 bases in the middle. This entry comes from a study of blood T cells in healthy people across ages. Study-level points and caveats: When set beside aged donors, long-lived donors presented more naive CD4+ cells and higher diversity.

Sequencing was done on a sample of blood. The chain carries TRBV29-1 and TRBJ2-7, with D maybe TRBD2 (5 bases). The clonotype originates from a man aged 18-30 years in good health. The CDR3 sequence is CSVKLGNEQYF. The CDR3 DNA sequence: TGCAGCGTCAAACTCGGGAATGAGCAGTACTTC.